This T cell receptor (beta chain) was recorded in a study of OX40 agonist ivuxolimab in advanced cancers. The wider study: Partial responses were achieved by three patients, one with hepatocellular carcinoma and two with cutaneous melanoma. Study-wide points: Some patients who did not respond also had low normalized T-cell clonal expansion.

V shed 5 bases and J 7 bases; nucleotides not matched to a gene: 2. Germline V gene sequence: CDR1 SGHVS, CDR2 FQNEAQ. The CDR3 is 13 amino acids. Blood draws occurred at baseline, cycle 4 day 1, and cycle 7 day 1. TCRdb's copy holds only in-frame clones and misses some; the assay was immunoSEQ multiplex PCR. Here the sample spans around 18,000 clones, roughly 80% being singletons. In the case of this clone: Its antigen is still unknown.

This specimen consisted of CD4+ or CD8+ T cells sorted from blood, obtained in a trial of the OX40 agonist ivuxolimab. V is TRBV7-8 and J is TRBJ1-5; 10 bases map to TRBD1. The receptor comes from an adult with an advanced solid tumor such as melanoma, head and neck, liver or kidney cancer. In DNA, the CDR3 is TGTGCCAGCAGCCTGGACAGGGGGCAGCCCCAGCATTTT. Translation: CASSLDRGQPQHF.